One sample yielded the 16 T cell receptor beta chains listed below, sequenced in a study of shared clonotypes between healthy human individuals. Only in-frame clones appear in the TCRdb table, and some are missing; sequencing was by immunoSEQ multiplex PCR. The data contain hundreds of thousands of clones, approximately 79% of them singletons. The sample taken for sequencing was memory CD4+ T cells sorted from blood. Specified subset: CD45RA-negative fraction. The receptors derive from a woman in her twenties or thirties in good health.

This sequence joins TRBV5-1 and TRBJ2-3; 7 bases align to TRBD2. The germline gives CDR1 SGHRS, CDR2 YFSETQ. V gave up 0 bases and J gave up 0 bases; unmatched junction bases: 4. The CDR3 length is 16 residues. CDR3 bases: TGCGCCAGCAGCTTGGATGCTAGCGGTAGCACAGATACGCAGTATTTT. Encoded protein: CASSLDASGSTDTQYF. Drawing the rest from reference TRBV5-1 and TRBJ2-3, the complete variable domain is KAGVTQTPRYLIKTRGQQVTLSCSPISGHRSVSWYQQTPGQGLQFLFEYFSETQRNKGNFPGRFSGRQFSNSRSEMNVSTLELGDSALYLCASSLDASGSTDTQYFGPGTRLTVL.

This clone was found once. The J gene is TRBJ2-5, the V gene TRBV5-1, with D perhaps matching TRBD2 (6 bases). The ends were cut back, 4 bases at V and 4 bases at J, with 23 bases in the middle. CDR1 and CDR2 (germline): SGHRS, YFSETQ. The CDR3 contains 17 residues. CDR3 amino acids: CASSPNAGFGGGETQYF. CDR3 bases: TGCGCCAGCAGCCCGAATGCTGGATTTGGGGGAGGAGAGACCCAGTACTTC.

The rearrangement joins TRBV6-5 to TRBJ1-5; D remains unclear. CDR1 and CDR2 (germline): MNHEY, SVGAGI. The CDR3 extends over 15 amino acids. V dropped 6 bases and J dropped 0 bases, with 12 bases sitting between them. The CDR3 DNA is TGTGCCAGCAGAATCGACATGTATAGCAATCAGCCCCAGCATTTT. Amino acids: CASRIDMYSNQPQHF.

This clone came up a few times. The genes are TRBV2 and TRBJ2-5; D is uncertain. This CDR3 has 15 amino acids. Trimming took off 7 bases at V and 0 bases at J, with 15 bases between the two ends. Germline V gene data show CDR1 as SNHLY and CDR2 as FYNNEI. DNA for the CDR3: TGTGCCAGCAAGTCTCGGACGGAAAACCAAGAGACCCAGTACTTC. It specifies CASKSRTENQETQYF.

In regard to this clone: Just one base apart from a much larger clone, this may be a read error. Other DNA sequences from this sample encode an identical CDR3 as well. The V call is TRBV11-2, the J call TRBJ2-5, with unresolved D. This CDR3 contains 13 residues. Looked up from germline, CDR1 is SGHAT and CDR2 is FQNNGV. With 3 bases removed from V and 2 bases from J, the gap between germline ends came to 7 bases. The CDR3 sequence: CASSFGQQETQYF. The CDR3 DNA sequence: TGTGCCAGCAGCTTTGGGCAGCAAGAGACCCAGTACTTC.

J is TRBJ2-7 and V is TRBV5-4; TRBD2 agrees at 10 bases. V shed 2 bases and J 0 bases; nucleotides not matched to a gene: 8. The germline V gene encodes CDR1 SGHNT and CDR2 YYREEE (reference sequence). The CDR3 has 17 residues. The CDR3 bases are TGTGCCAGCAGCTTACTAATCACTAGCGGGGACTCCTACGAGCAGTACTTC. It specifies CASSLLITSGDSYEQYF.

This clone was observed a few times. V gene TRBV28 combines with J gene TRBJ2-7; D is ambiguous. Trimming took off 11 bases at V and 2 bases at J, with 13 bases between the two ends. CDR3 length equals 12 residues. Germline CDR1 is MDHEN and CDR2 is SYDVKM. This CDR3 is CASKGNPYEQYF. The CDR3 coding sequence is TGTGCCTCAAAAGGGAACCCCTACGAGCAGTACTTC.

The chain recombines TRBV9 with TRBJ1-2, with 7 bases identical to TRBD1. Germline CDR1 reads SGDLS; CDR2 reads YYNGEE. This CDR3 contains 14 residues. J gave up 1 base and V 0 bases, and 0 bases lay outside the gene matches. The CDR3 nucleotides are TGTGCCAGCAGCGTAGGGGACAGTAACTATGGCTACACCTTC. Translated: CASSVGDSNYGYTF.

This clone was seen once. This chain uses TRBV25-1 with TRBJ2-3; D gene ambiguous. The CDR3 covers 15 residues. V was trimmed by 4 bases and J by 6 bases, leaving 17 bases between them. CDR1 is MGHDK, CDR2 SYGVNS, per germline. This CDR3 is CASSASTLAVDTQYF. The CDR3 nucleotides are TGTGCCAGCAGTGCCTCCACATTGGCCGTGGATACGCAGTATTTT.

The rearrangement links TRBV11-2 to TRBJ1-2; a weak D match, TRBD1 (5 bases). Germline V CDR1 and CDR2: SGHAT, FQNNGV. Trimming shortened V by 5 bases and J by 4 bases, and 14 bases separated the two germline ends. The CDR3 contains 14 residues. The CDR3 region is CASSAPGNPYGYTF. In nucleotides, the CDR3 is TGTGCCAGCAGCGCACCAGGGAATCCCTATGGCTACACCTTC.

The J gene is TRBJ2-3, the V gene TRBV5-1; maybe TRBD1 (6 bases). Germline CDR1 SGHRS, CDR2 YFSETQ. This CDR3 region has 15 residues. V lost 1 base and J 0 bases, leaving 9 bases between the germline ends. CDR3 in DNA: TGCGCCAGCAGCTTGATTCAGGGGAGCACAGATACGCAGTATTTT. Translating gives CASSLIQGSTDTQYF.

The chain has TRBV5-1 and TRBJ2-5, with 8 nucleotides matching TRBD1. Germline CDR1 is SGHRS and CDR2 is YFSETQ. The CDR3 contains 15 residues. J lost 1 base, V lost 6 bases, and 8 bases had no gene match. The CDR3 region is CASTRTGLGQETQYF. Here the CDR3 DNA reads TGCGCCAGCACTAGGACAGGGTTGGGCCAAGAGACCCAGTACTTC.

The CDR3 DNA sequence: TGTGCCAGCAGTTCCAGGACTAGCGGAGGCACAGATACGCAGTATTTT. This encodes CASSSRTSGGTDTQYF. The chain combines TRBV28 with TRBJ2-3; 10 bases match TRBD2. The germline V gene encodes CDR1 MDHEN and CDR2 SYDVKM. Losses at the gene ends were 4 bases for V and 1 base for J; bases not matched to a gene: 5. The CDR3 spans 16 residues.

A remark on this clone: The sample has other DNA sequences that encode this CDR3 too. The V call is TRBV20-1, the J call TRBJ1-5; D call uncertain. The V and J ends lost 3 bases and 6 bases respectively, with 3 bases between them. Germline V gene data show CDR1 as DFQATT and CDR2 as SNEGSKA (reference sequence). The CDR3 loop spans 10 amino acids. The CDR3 nucleotides read TGCAGTGCTAGTGGTCAGCCCCAGCATTTT. Its translation: CSASGQPQHF.

V usage is TRBV10-3 and J usage is TRBJ1-4; TRBD1 matches 10 bases. The V gene end was trimmed by 10 bases and the J gene end by 3 bases; junction bases not matched to a gene: 5. This CDR3 contains 14 residues. Germline V gene lookup returns CDR1 ENHRY and CDR2 SYGVKD. The CDR3 loop reads CASRDRGSNEKLFF. CDR3 bases: TGTGCCAGCAGGGACAGGGGTTCTAATGAAAAACTGTTTTTT.

The V gene is TRBV4-1, the J gene TRBJ1-3; 7 positions match TRBD1. The trim removed 2 bases at V and 6 bases at J, leaving 7 bases unmatched. The CDR3 runs to 15 residues. The germline V gene encodes CDR1 MGHRA and CDR2 YSYEKL. For the CDR3, the DNA is TGCGCCAGCAGCCAACCGACAGGGCGATCAAACACCATATATTTT. Protein product: CASSQPTGRSNTIYF.